This entry features one T cell receptor beta chain sequence. Its antigen is not identified. The sample comes from a study of vaccination effects on CD4 cells after COVID-19. The culture ran for approximately 11 days before CD4+ T cells were isolated. By PCR, the person was confirmed to have had SARS-CoV-2 infection between March and December 2020. Participants were vaccinated with two doses of either the BNT162b2 or mRNA-1273 vaccine. Findings and caveats of the study: The authors studied few convalescent patients and collected no early post-infection timepoints.

The length of the CDR3 is 16 residues. In germline, CDR1 is GTSNPN, CDR2 SVGIG (reference sequence). V lost 2 bases and J 0 bases, leaving 15 bases between the germline ends. Only in-frame clones appear in the TCRdb table, and some are missing; sequencing was by immunoSEQ multiplex PCR. The top ten clones hold around 3.5% of a sample with 40,000 to 45,000 clones, around 80% of them seen once. The sequence was obtained from a human donor who had a prior SARS-CoV-2 infection. The chain links TRBV30 to TRBJ2-3; the D gene is possibly TRBD1 (5 bases). The source material was CD4+ T cells from PBMCs cultured without peptide, sampled after COVID-19 vaccination. This chain's CDR3 is CAWSSPGITSTDTQYF. The CDR3 coding sequence is TGTGCCTGGAGTTCCCCAGGGATTACTAGCACAGATACGCAGTATTTT. The full variable domain, with the rest looked up from reference TRBV30 and TRBJ2-3, is SQTIHQWPATLVQPVGSPLSLECTVEGTSNPNLYWYRQAAGRGLQLLFYSVGIGQISSEVPQNLSASRPQDRQFILSSKKLLLSDSGFYLCAWSSPGITSTDTQYFGPGTRLTVL.